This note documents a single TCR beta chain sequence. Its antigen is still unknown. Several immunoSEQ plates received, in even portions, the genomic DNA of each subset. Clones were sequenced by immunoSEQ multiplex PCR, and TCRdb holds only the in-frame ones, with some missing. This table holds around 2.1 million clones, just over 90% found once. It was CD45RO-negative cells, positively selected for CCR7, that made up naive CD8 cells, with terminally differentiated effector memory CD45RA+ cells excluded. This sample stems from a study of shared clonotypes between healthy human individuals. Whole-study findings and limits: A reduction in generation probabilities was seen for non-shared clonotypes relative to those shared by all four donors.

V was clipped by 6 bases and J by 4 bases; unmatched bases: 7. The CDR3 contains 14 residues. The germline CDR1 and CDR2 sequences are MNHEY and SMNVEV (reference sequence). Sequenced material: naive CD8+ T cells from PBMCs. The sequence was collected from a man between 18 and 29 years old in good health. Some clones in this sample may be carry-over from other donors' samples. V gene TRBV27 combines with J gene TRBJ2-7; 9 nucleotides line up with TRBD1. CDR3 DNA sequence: TGTGCCAGCAGAACCGGGACAGGGTATTACGAGCAGTACTTC. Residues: CASRTGTGYYEQYF.